The 14 T cell receptor beta chains listed next were all sequenced from one sample in a study of T-cell reconstitution after alpha-beta-depleted transplantation in children. Unique molecular identifiers were incorporated when the TCRbeta library was constructed. Using its own MiXCR run on the PCR reads, TCRdb lists one record per CDR3 protein. The table records about 540,000 distinct CDR3 sequences, about 16% of them present only once. The specimen comprised PBMCs from the stem cell graft donor, sampled from the stem cell graft. Receptor source: a human donor who donated a stem cell graft to a child with acute lymphoblastic leukemia.

This clonotype was seen only a few times. CDR3 nucleotides: TGTGCCAGCAGTCGCCGGCCCCGGTACGAGCAGTACTTC. It specifies CASSRRPRYEQYF. This chain uses TRBV12-3 or TRBV12-4 with TRBJ2-7, with D unresolved. Trimming removed 5 bases from V and 4 bases from J, with 12 bases in between. The CDR3 loop spans 13 amino acids.

The chain is built from TRBV19 and TRBJ1-5, with D perhaps matching TRBD1 (5 bases). V lost 10 bases and J lost 3, with 16 bases in between. CDR1 LNHDA and CDR2 SQIVND come from the germline V gene (reference sequence). The CDR3 length is 14 residues. The CDR3 coding sequence is TGTGCCACCAGGGACGGGGGGTCCAATCAGCCCCAGCATTTT. It translates to CATRDGGSNQPQHF.

This clonotype has at least ten counts. The J gene is TRBJ2-5, the V gene TRBV12-3 or TRBV12-4; the D is unclear. V gave up 2 bases and J gave up 5 bases, with 3 bases separating them. The CDR3 covers 11 residues. The CDR3 DNA is TGTGCCAGCAGTTTAATGGAGACCCAGTACTTC. It specifies CASSLMETQYF.

This clonotype was recorded a few times. This chain links TRBV4-2 with TRBJ1-4; TRBD1 matches at 8 bases. This CDR3 comprises 17 residues. The germline V gene encodes CDR1 LGHNA and CDR2 YNFKEQ. After removal of 3 bases from V and 5 bases from J, the junction contained 11 bases not matched to a gene. The CDR3 DNA follows: TGTGCCAGCAGCCACCCGACAGGGGCAGGCTCGAATGAAAAACTGTTTTTT. This codes for CASSHPTGAGSNEKLFF.

This rearrangement joins TRBV3-1 to TRBJ1-1; tentative D call: TRBD1 (6 bases). The CDR3 runs to 13 residues. The germline V and J ends were trimmed by 8 bases and 4 bases, with 14 bases remaining between them. The germline V gene encodes CDR1 LGHDT and CDR2 YNNKEL (reference sequence). The CDR3 is CASGGGLGTEAFF. Here the CDR3 DNA reads TGTGCCAGCGGAGGGGGGCTGGGCACTGAAGCTTTCTTT.

This rearrangement joins TRBV20-1 to TRBJ2-2; D perhaps matches TRBD1 (5 bases). This CDR3 is 15 amino acids long. The V gene's germline CDR1 is DFQATT and CDR2 SNEGSKA (reference sequence). The CDR3 bases are TGCAGCGCAACAAGGGGCGCGCCGAACACCGGGGAGCTGTTTTTT. Protein sequence: CSATRGAPNTGELFF.

This clonotype appeared a few times. The J gene is TRBJ2-7, the V gene TRBV6-1; no definite D call. The CDR3 sequence is 14 residues long. Germline CDR1 reads MNHNS; CDR2 reads SASEGT. With 6 bases removed from V and 6 bases from J, the gap between germline ends came to 18 bases. In DNA, the CDR3 is TGTGCCAGCAGGACCAAAAATACCCCCTCCGAGCAGTACTTC. Protein: CASRTKNTPSEQYF.

This sequence joins TRBV12-3 or TRBV12-4 and TRBJ2-2; D gene unclear. CDR3 length: 12 amino acids. V was shortened by 4 bases and J by 7 bases, with 7 bases between the two germline ends. The CDR3 nucleotides are TGTGCCAGCAGTTATTCTCACGGGGAGCTGTTTTTT. It codes for CASSYSHGELFF.

This clonotype was seen a handful of times. The chain joins TRBV20-1 to TRBJ2-1; TRBD2 agrees at 11 bases. CDR1 DFQATT and CDR2 SNEGSKA come from the germline V gene (reference sequence). V was pared by 6 bases and J by 8 bases, with 9 bases of the junction left unmatched. The CDR3 spans 14 residues. As DNA, the CDR3 is TGCAGTGCCCTGTCCGGGACTAGCGGCTATGAGCAGTTCTTC. Protein sequence: CSALSGTSGYEQFF.

The chain uses TRBV7-6 and TRBJ2-3; D gene unclear. CDR3 length: 12 residues. Germline loops: CDR1 SGHVS, CDR2 FNYEAQ. Trimming took 6 bases from V and 2 from J, leaving 6 bases between them. CDR3: CASSRNTDTQYF. The CDR3 region has the DNA TGTGCCAGCAGTCGTAACACAGATACGCAGTATTTT.

This clonotype was picked up a small number of times. This chain links TRBV15 with TRBJ2-1; TRBD2 agrees at 11 bases. V shed 2 bases and J 3 bases; nucleotides not matched to a gene: 9. This CDR3 has 18 amino acids. From germline, CDR1 is LNHNV and CDR2 YYDKDF (reference sequence). The CDR3 reads CATSRTTSGGYYYNEQFF. CDR3 nucleotides: TGTGCCACCAGCAGAACTACTAGCGGGGGTTACTACTACAATGAGCAGTTCTTC.

The chain carries TRBV12-3 or TRBV12-4 and TRBJ2-7; no clear D gene. The CDR3 sequence is 14 residues long. Trimming left V 3 bases short and J 2 bases short, with 11 bases between. The CDR3 spells CASSFALLTYEQYF. The CDR3 DNA sequence: TGTGCCAGCAGTTTCGCGCTACTCACCTACGAGCAGTACTTC.

This clonotype was counted a few times. The chain employs TRBV20-1 and TRBJ2-3; D call uncertain. V lost 3 bases to trimming and J lost 2 bases, with 6 bases between them. This CDR3 is 12 amino acids long. Germline CDR1 and CDR2: DFQATT and SNEGSKA (reference sequence). This CDR3 reads CSASLSTDTQYF. In nucleotides, the CDR3 is TGCAGTGCTAGCCTGTCCACAGATACGCAGTATTTT.

The CDR3 DNA sequence: TGCAGCGTTGGAGGGGGTTCTAGCGGGGACTACAATGAGCAGTTCTTC. It yields the protein CSVGGGSSGDYNEQFF. The chain employs TRBV29-1 and TRBJ2-1; 9 bases match TRBD2. Germline CDR1 SQVTM, CDR2 ANQGSEA. This CDR3 spans 16 amino acids. Unmatched junction bases numbered 10, after V lost 4 bases and J lost 3 bases.